This note documents a single T cell receptor (beta chain) sequence. Its antigen has not been determined. Sequencing took place on an Illumina HiSeq 2000. 5'RACE template switching, by which a universal primer site and unique molecular identifiers were added, was used to make TCR beta cDNA libraries. cDNA synthesis was primed from the TCR beta constant segment and was followed by two successive PCR amplification steps. The study's own analysis went as follows. MIGEC was used to demultiplex reads and group reads by UMI, and MiTCR was used to assemble and quantify clonotypes. Only TCR cDNA sequences supported by at least two reads were kept to exclude erroneous sequences. The tcR package was used for downstream repertoire analysis, and clonotypes were matched between fractions using CDR3 nucleotide sequence together with V segment. VDJmatch was used to annotate antigen specificity against VDJdb, with one amino acid substitution allowed in CDR3. Based on TCRdb reprocessing of the reads, there is one entry per CDR3 protein sequence, and DNA is missing. These V and J calls originate from TCRdb's pipeline instead of the authors' own analysis. For this sample, the table gives approximately 170,000 distinct CDR3 sequences. The ten biggest clones cover 20% to 25% of the sample.

This sample is drawn from a study of T cells expressing NK-cell markers (TCRdb year 2020). Study-wide context: Three sorted T-cell subsets (CD3+CD56+NKG2C+, CD3+CD56+NKG2C- and CD3+CD56-NKG2C+) from 7 to 9 donors had their TCR beta-chain repertoires profiled. Among the eight sequenced donors, seven were HCMV-seropositive and one was HCMV-seronegative. The eight sequenced donors were randomly selected healthy volunteers, three men and five women. Libraries were sequenced as 2 x 150 bp reads on Illumina HiSeq 2000/2500, MiSeq or NextSeq.

HCMV-specific IgG was detected in serum with a commercial ELISA kit to determine HCMV serostatus. Ficoll density gradient centrifugation was used to isolate peripheral blood mononuclear cells from blood. CDR1 SGHAT and CDR2 FQNNGV are derived from the germline V gene. Taken from cysteine to phenylalanine, the CDR3 has 17 residues. Only the protein sequence is given. On the study overall, not on this receptor specifically: Whether the expanded NKG2C-expressing T cell clones were specific for HCMV antigens remained unclear. In several donors, the dominant CD3+CD56+NKG2C+ clonotypes ranked among the top 10 CD8+ clonotypes, making up about 1.0-8% of CD8+ T cells. Those dominant clonotypes were again the most abundant among CD3+CD56-NKG2C+ cells in a handful of donors, at roughly 25-65%.

The source of this sequence is a man aged 18-75 years in good health. What was sequenced was blood T cells: a sorted CD56 or NKG2C T cell subset, CD4+ or CD8+ T cells, or bulk PBMC T cells (not recorded which). Recombination linked TRBV11-2 to TRBJ2-5; the D call of TRBD1 rests on TCRdb alone, since no DNA is present to check it. The CDR3 protein: CASSLVPRGGGQETQYF.